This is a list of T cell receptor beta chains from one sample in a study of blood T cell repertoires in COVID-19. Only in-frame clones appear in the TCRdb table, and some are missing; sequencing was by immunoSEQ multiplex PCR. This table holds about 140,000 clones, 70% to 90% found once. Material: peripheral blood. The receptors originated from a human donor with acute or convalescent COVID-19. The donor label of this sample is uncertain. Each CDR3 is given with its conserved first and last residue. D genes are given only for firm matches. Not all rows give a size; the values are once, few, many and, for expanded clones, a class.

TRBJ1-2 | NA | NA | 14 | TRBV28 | CASSLIGAVHGYTF | TGTGCCAGCAGTTTAATCGGTGCGGTCCATGGCTACACCTTC
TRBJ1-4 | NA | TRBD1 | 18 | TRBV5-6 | CASSLGGTGIATNEKLFF | TGTGCCAGCAGCTTGGGGGGGACAGGAATAGCAACTAATGAAAAACTGTTTTTT
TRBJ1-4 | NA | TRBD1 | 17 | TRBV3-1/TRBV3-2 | CASSQVKGGWVGEKLFF | TGTGCCAGCAGCCAAGTAAAAGGGGGCTGGGTAGGGGAAAAACTGTTTTTT
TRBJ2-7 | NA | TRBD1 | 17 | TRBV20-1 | CSASGTGGDAWAAEQYF | TGCAGTGCTAGTGGGACAGGGGGCGATGCATGGGCTGCCGAGCAGTACTTC
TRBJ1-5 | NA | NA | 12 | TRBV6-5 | CASTSGNQPQHF | TGTGCCAGCACGTCCGGCAATCAGCCCCAGCATTTT
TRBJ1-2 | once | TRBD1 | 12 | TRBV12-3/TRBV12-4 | CASTDRGYGYTF | TGTGCCAGCACCGACAGGGGGTATGGCTACACCTTC
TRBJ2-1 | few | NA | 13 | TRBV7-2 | CASSLPHSNEQFF | TGTGCCAGCAGCTTACCCCACAGTAATGAGCAGTTCTTC
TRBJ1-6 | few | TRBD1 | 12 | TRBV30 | CAWGTGHSPLHF | TGTGCCTGGGGGACAGGGCATTCACCCCTCCACTTT
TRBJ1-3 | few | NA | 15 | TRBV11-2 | CASSLVRGSGNTIYF | TGTGCCAGCAGCTTAGTTAGGGGTTCGGGAAACACCATATATTTT
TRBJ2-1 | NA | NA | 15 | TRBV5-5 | CASSLGTAINNEQFF | TGTGCCAGCAGCTTGGGGACAGCTATAAACAATGAGCAGTTCTTC
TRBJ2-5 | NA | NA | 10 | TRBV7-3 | CASSTRTQYF | TGTGCCAGCAGCACGAGGACCCAGTACTTC
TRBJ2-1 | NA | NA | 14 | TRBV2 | CASRQDLFSNEQFF | TGTGCCAGCAGACAGGACCTTTTCTCCAATGAGCAGTTCTTC
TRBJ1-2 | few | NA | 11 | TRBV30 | CAWTRTDGYTF | TGTGCCTGGACCAGGACAGATGGCTACACCTTC
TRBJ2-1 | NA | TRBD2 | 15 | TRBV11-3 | CASSLGTSGGNEQFF | TGTGCCAGCAGCTTAGGGACTAGCGGGGGGAATGAGCAGTTCTTC
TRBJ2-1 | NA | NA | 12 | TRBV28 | CASSRQYNEQFF | TGTGCCAGCAGCCGACAGTACAATGAGCAGTTCTTC
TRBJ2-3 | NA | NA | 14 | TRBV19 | CASTRGDIVDTQYF | TGTGCCAGTACCCGGGGAGATATAGTAGATACGCAGTATTTT
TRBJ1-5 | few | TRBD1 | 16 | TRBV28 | CASSTPGQGAGQPQHF | TGTGCCAGCAGTACCCCGGGACAGGGGGCTGGACAGCCCCAGCATTTT
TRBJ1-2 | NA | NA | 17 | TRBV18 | CASSPLALGQGIYGYTF | TGTGCCAGCTCACCACTTGCGCTAGGGCAGGGGATCTATGGCTACACCTTC
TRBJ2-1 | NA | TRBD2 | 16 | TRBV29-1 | CSVEAGLAGEYNEQFF | TGCAGCGTTGAAGCGGGCTTAGCGGGAGAGTATAATGAGCAGTTCTTC
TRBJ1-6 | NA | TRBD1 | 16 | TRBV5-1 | CASSLAGGEYNSPLHF | TGCGCCAGCAGCTTGGCAGGGGGCGAGTATAATTCACCCCTCCACTTT
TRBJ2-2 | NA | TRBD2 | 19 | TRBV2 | CASSDRLAGGPQNTGELFF | TGTGCCAGCAGTGACCGACTAGCGGGGGGACCGCAGAACACCGGGGAGCTGTTTTTT
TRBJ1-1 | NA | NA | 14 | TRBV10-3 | CAISAQGTDTEAFF | TGTGCCATCAGTGCGCAGGGGACGGACACTGAAGCTTTCTTT
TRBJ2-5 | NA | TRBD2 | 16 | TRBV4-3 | CASSQDWLAGKETQYF | TGCGCCAGCAGCCAAGATTGGCTAGCGGGGAAAGAGACCCAGTACTTC
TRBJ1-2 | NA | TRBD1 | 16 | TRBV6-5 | CASSYSAGTGVGGYTF | TGTGCCAGCAGTTATTCCGCCGGGACAGGGGTGGGTGGCTACACCTTC
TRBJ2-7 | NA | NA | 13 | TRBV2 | CASRRQDNYEQYF | TGTGCCAGCCGGCGACAGGACAACTACGAGCAGTACTTC
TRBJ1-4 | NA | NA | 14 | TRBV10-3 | CAIRAGTSNEKLFF | TGTGCCATCAGAGCCGGGACATCTAATGAAAAACTGTTTTTT
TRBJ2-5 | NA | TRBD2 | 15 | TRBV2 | CASFGGLAGEKTQYF | TGTGCCAGCTTTGGCGGGCTAGCGGGGGAAAAGACCCAGTACTTC
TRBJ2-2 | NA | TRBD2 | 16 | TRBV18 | CASSPEGLANTGELFF | TGTGCCAGCTCACCGGAGGGACTAGCCAACACCGGGGAGCTGTTTTTT
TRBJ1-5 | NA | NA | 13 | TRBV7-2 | CASSPNFNQPQHF | TGTGCCAGCAGCCCGAACTTCAATCAGCCCCAGCATTTT
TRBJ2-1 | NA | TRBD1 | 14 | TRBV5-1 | CASSWGQGSDEQFF | TGCGCCAGCAGCTGGGGACAGGGAAGCGATGAGCAGTTCTTC
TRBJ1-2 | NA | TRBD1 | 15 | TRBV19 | CASSPWTGLNYGYTF | TGTGCCAGTAGTCCCTGGACAGGTTTAAACTATGGCTACACCTTC
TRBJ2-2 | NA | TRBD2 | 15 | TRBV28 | CATNDGGDRTGELFF | TGTGCCACCAATGACGGGGGGGATAGGACCGGGGAGCTGTTTTTT
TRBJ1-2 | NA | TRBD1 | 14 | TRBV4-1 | CASSRGTVNYGYTF | TGCGCCAGCAGCCGTGGGACAGTCAACTATGGCTACACCTTC
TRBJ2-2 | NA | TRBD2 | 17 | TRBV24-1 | CATSDPGGGGVTGELFF | TGTGCCACCAGTGACCCCGGGGGGGGAGGAGTCACCGGGGAGCTGTTTTTT
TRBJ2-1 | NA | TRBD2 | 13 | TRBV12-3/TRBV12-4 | CASSYLADNEQFF | TGTGCCAGCAGTTATCTAGCGGACAATGAGCAGTTCTTC
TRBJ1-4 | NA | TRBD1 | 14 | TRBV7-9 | CASSLGQGREKLFF | TGTGCCAGCAGCTTAGGACAGGGCCGAGAAAAACTGTTTTTT
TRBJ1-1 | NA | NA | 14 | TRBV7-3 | CASSLGPLGTEAFF | TGTGCCAGCAGCTTAGGCCCCCTTGGCACTGAAGCTTTCTTT
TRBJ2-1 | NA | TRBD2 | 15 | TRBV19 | CASNGTSGDRNEQFF | TGTGCCAGTAACGGGACTAGCGGTGATCGAAATGAGCAGTTCTTC
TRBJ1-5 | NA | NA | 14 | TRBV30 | CAWNDGAGGQPQHF | TGTGCCTGGAACGACGGGGCGGGGGGACAGCCCCAGCATTTT
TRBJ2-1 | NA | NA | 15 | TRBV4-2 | CASSQLDWLNNEQFF | TGTGCCAGCAGCCAGCTCGACTGGCTGAACAATGAGCAGTTCTTC
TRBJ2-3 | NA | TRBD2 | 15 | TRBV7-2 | CASSVTSGGTDTQYF | TGTGCCAGCAGCGTGACTAGCGGGGGCACAGATACGCAGTATTTT
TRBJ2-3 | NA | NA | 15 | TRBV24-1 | CATSDLTGNTDTQYF | TGTGCCACCAGTGATTTAACGGGAAACACAGATACGCAGTATTTT
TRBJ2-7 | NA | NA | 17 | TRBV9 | CASSVGVGGQSQREQYF | TGTGCCAGCAGCGTAGGAGTGGGCGGGCAGAGCCAGAGGGAGCAGTACTTC
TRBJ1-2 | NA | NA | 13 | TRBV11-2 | CASSLTGVGGYTF | TGTGCCAGCAGCTTAACCGGGGTCGGCGGCTACACCTTC
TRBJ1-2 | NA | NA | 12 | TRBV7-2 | CALSRTLYGYTF | TGTGCCTTATCCCGGACACTATATGGCTACACCTTC
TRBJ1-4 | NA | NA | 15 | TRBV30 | CAWSLTGSRNEKLFF | TGTGCCTGGAGTCTAACAGGGAGCAGAAATGAAAAACTGTTTTTT
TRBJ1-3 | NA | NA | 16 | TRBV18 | CASSPTTAYSGNTIYF | TGTGCCAGCTCCCCGACGACAGCTTACTCTGGAAACACCATATATTTT
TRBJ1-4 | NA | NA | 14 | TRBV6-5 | CASSSLSGNEKLFF | TGTGCCAGCAGTTCCCTCTCCGGGAATGAAAAACTGTTTTTT
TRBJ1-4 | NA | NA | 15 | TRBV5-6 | CASSLWAGEGEKLFF | TGTGCCAGCAGCTTGTGGGCAGGTGAAGGTGAAAAACTGTTTTTT